The rows below give T cell receptor beta chains drawn from one sample of a study of blood T cell repertoires in COVID-19. TCRdb keeps only in-frame clones here, not all; method: immunoSEQ multiplex PCR. The repertoire holds 140,000 or so clones, with 88% as singletons. Sequenced: peripheral blood. The receptor source for this set is a man between 60 and 75 years old with active or convalescent COVID-19. Both conserved end residues are part of each CDR3. D genes are given only for firm matches. Clone size is given for some rows only: seen once, a few or many times, or a class if the clone is expanded.

cdr3_aa | cdr3_nt | clone_size | v_call | d_call | j_call
CASRSPGQGSQPQHF | TGTGCCAGTAGAAGCCCGGGACAGGGATCTCAGCCCCAGCATTTT | . | TRBV19 | TRBD1 | TRBJ1-5
CASSPGLGNYEQYF | TGTGCCAGCTCACCGGGACTAGGAAACTACGAGCAGTACTTC | . | TRBV18 | TRBD2 | TRBJ2-7
CASSTAADSGPYEQYF | TGCGCCAGCAGCACCGCGGCGGATAGCGGGCCCTACGAGCAGTACTTC | . | TRBV5-1 | TRBD2 | TRBJ2-7
CASSEARGGWKASYEQYF | TGTGCCAGCAGTGAAGCGCGGGGGGGTTGGAAGGCCTCCTACGAGCAGTACTTC | few | TRBV2 | TRBD2 | TRBJ2-7
CSASPNAVLDTQYF | TGCAGTGCTAGTCCGAACGCGGTTTTGGATACGCAGTATTTT | . | TRBV20-1 | . | TRBJ2-3
CASSSGQLMNTEAFF | TGTGCCAGCAGCAGCGGACAGCTCATGAACACTGAAGCTTTCTTT | . | TRBV3-1/TRBV3-2 | . | TRBJ1-1
CASSAGTSGEQETQYF | TGCGCCAGCAGCGCCGGGACTAGCGGGGAACAAGAGACCCAGTACTTC | once | TRBV10-1 | TRBD2 | TRBJ2-5
CASSYSGRNSGNTIYF | TGTGCCAGCAGTTACTCGGGCAGGAACTCTGGAAACACCATATATTTT | . | TRBV6-6 | . | TRBJ1-3
CSASPKGADGIKNIQYF | TGCAGTGCTAGTCCCAAGGGGGCGGATGGTATCAAAAACATTCAGTACTTC | . | TRBV20-1 | TRBD1 | TRBJ2-4
CASSVGASLRPTGELFF | TGTGCCAGCAGCGTAGGGGCTAGCCTCCGCCCCACCGGGGAGCTGTTTTTT | . | TRBV9 | . | TRBJ2-2
CATSITSGGFNEQFF | TGTGCCACCAGCATTACTAGCGGAGGCTTCAATGAGCAGTTCTTC | . | TRBV15 | TRBD2 | TRBJ2-1
CASSLEASGSSEQFF | TGTGCCAGCAGCTTAGAGGCTAGCGGGAGTAGTGAGCAGTTCTTC | . | TRBV7-9 | TRBD2 | TRBJ2-1
CASSLISGINTGELFF | TGCGCCAGCAGCTTGATTAGCGGGATAAACACCGGGGAGCTGTTTTTT | . | TRBV5-1 | TRBD2 | TRBJ2-2
CASTSSGTSADEQYF | TGTGCCAGTACCTCTTCCGGGACTAGCGCGGACGAGCAGTACTTC | . | TRBV19 | TRBD2 | TRBJ2-7
CATGTSGTSTDTQYF | TGTGCCACAGGGACTAGCGGGACCAGCACAGATACGCAGTATTTT | . | TRBV10-3 | TRBD2 | TRBJ2-3
CASSSLRTGGNGYTF | TGTGCCAGCAGCTCCCTTCGGACAGGGGGCAATGGCTACACCTTC | . | TRBV7-2 | TRBD1 | TRBJ1-2
CASSWDRGDMNTEAFF | TGTGCCAGCAGCTGGGACAGGGGGGACATGAACACTGAAGCTTTCTTT | . | TRBV5-6 | TRBD1 | TRBJ1-1
CASSSSSGASSYNEQFF | TGTGCCAGCAGCTCTTCTAGCGGAGCCAGCTCCTACAATGAGCAGTTCTTC | . | TRBV7-2 | TRBD2 | TRBJ2-1
CASSEALTSGGGPDTQYF | TGTGCCAGCAGTGAAGCCCTTACTAGCGGGGGAGGACCAGATACGCAGTATTTT | . | TRBV6-1 | TRBD2 | TRBJ2-3
CASSARTVPGQGTVTNEKLFF | TGTGCCAGTAGTGCCAGGACGGTACCGGGACAGGGGACAGTCACTAATGAAAAACTGTTTTTT | once | TRBV19 | TRBD1 | TRBJ1-4
CARSPGGRSGYTF | TGTGCCAGAAGCCCAGGGGGACGGAGTGGCTACACCTTC | . | TRBV5-3 | TRBD1 | TRBJ1-2
CASSLAVGTGDEQYF | TGCGCCAGCAGCTTGGCGGTCGGGACAGGGGACGAGCAGTACTTC | once | TRBV5-1 | TRBD1 | TRBJ2-7
CASRGQGQETQYF | TGCGCCAGCAGAGGACAGGGGCAAGAGACCCAGTACTTC | . | TRBV5-1 | TRBD1 | TRBJ2-5
CASKDTGGAAGELFF | TGTGCCAGCAAAGATACAGGGGGCGCAGCCGGGGAGCTGTTTTTT | once | TRBV28 | TRBD1 | TRBJ2-2
CASSFVGQGYQPQHF | TGTGCCAGCAGCTTCGTCGGACAGGGGTACCAGCCCCAGCATTTT | . | TRBV7-9 | TRBD1 | TRBJ1-5
CASSSSIGGSRNEQYF | TGTGCCAGCAGCTCATCTATTGGCGGATCCCGGAACGAGCAGTACTTC | . | TRBV7-2 | . | TRBJ2-7
CASSQSIRQGVVEKLFF | TGTGCCAGCAGCCAATCCATCCGACAGGGTGTTGTGGAAAAACTGTTTTTT | . | TRBV16 | TRBD1 | TRBJ1-4
CAISEASGRPSSYNEQFF | TGTGCCATCAGTGAGGCTAGCGGGAGGCCTAGCTCCTACAATGAGCAGTTCTTC | . | TRBV10-3 | TRBD2 | TRBJ2-1
CASSLYGTGRFEQYF | TGTGCCAGCAGCTTGTACGGGACAGGGAGGTTCGAGCAGTACTTC | . | TRBV28 | TRBD1 | TRBJ2-7
CASSHRGRQETQYF | TGTGCCAGCAGCCATCGGGGTAGGCAAGAGACCCAGTACTTC | . | TRBV25-1 | . | TRBJ2-5
CASSYSWGANNEQFF | TGTGCCAGCAGTTACTCATGGGGAGCCAACAATGAGCAGTTCTTC | . | TRBV6-5 | . | TRBJ2-1
CASSPSTGYYYEQYF | TGTGCCAGCTCACCTTCTACAGGGTACTACTACGAGCAGTACTTC | . | TRBV18 | . | TRBJ2-7
CASSRPTAGVYGYTF | TGCGCCAGCAGCCGTCCGACCGCAGGGGTTTATGGCTACACCTTC | . | TRBV4-1 | . | TRBJ1-2
CASSLGTGGFNEQFF | TGTGCCAGCAGCCTCGGGACAGGGGGCTTCAATGAGCAGTTCTTC | . | TRBV7-2 | TRBD1 | TRBJ2-1
CASSEYTGKGSYEQYF | TGCGCCAGCAGTGAGTACACAGGGAAGGGCTCCTACGAGCAGTACTTC | . | TRBV10-2 | . | TRBJ2-7
CASSLERTGQPQHF | TGTGCCAGCAGCTTAGAAAGAACGGGTCAGCCCCAGCATTTT | . | TRBV7-6 | . | TRBJ1-5
CASIDGGREKLFF | TGTGCCAGCATCGACGGGGGGAGGGAAAAACTGTTTTTT | . | TRBV28 | . | TRBJ1-4
CASSFDSQTQQYF | TGTGCCAGCAGTTTCGACAGCCAAACCCAACAGTACTTC | . | TRBV12-3/TRBV12-4 | . | TRBJ2-5
CATSRIRTGLAKNIQYF | TGTGCCACCAGCAGAATTCGGACAGGGCTAGCCAAAAACATTCAGTACTTC | . | TRBV15 | TRBD1 | TRBJ2-4
CASRLGTGNNEQFF | TGTGCCAGCAGGTTGGGGACAGGAAACAATGAGCAGTTCTTC | few | TRBV6-5 | TRBD1 | TRBJ2-1
CASNQREGRELFF | TGTGCCAGCAACCAGCGGGAGGGCCGGGAGCTGTTTTTT | . | TRBV6-5 | TRBD2 | TRBJ2-2
CASSVEVDRRTSGNTIYF | TGTGCCAGCAGCGTAGAAGTGGACAGGAGAACCTCTGGAAACACCATATATTTT | . | TRBV9 | TRBD1 | TRBJ1-3
CASRLTGRTNYGYTF | TGTGCCAGCAGGCTGACAGGGAGGACTAACTATGGCTACACCTTC | . | TRBV28 | TRBD1 | TRBJ1-2
CASGPSGTEAFF | TGTGCCAGCGGCCCATCTGGCACTGAAGCTTTCTTT | . | TRBV2 | . | TRBJ1-1
CASSSQGDTEAFF | TGTGCCAGCAGTTCACAGGGGGACACTGAAGCTTTCTTT | . | TRBV7-9 | TRBD1 | TRBJ1-1
CATSEGVPGNEQFF | TGTGCCACCAGTGAAGGGGTCCCCGGGAATGAGCAGTTCTTC | . | TRBV24-1 | . | TRBJ2-1